This section outlines one T cell receptor beta chain sequence together with its context. This record comes from a study of blood T cell repertoires in COVID-19. Study in general: Samples came from the United States, Italy and Spain, spanning acute and convalescent COVID-19. The analysed material was cDNA or gDNA that came from T cells, B-cell-depleted T cells, or PBMCs.

Trimming removed 2 bases from V and 6 bases from J, with 5 bases in between. This CDR3 is 12 amino acids long. Authors' analysis steps: The assay estimated nucleated cells by amplifying reference gene primers. TCRdb keeps only in-frame clones here, not all; method: immunoSEQ multiplex PCR. V, J and clone size reflect that table, while D and trimming were determined from the DNA. The profile shows about 87,000 clones, around 90% of them singletons. Seattle enrolled patients during active infection and tracked them longitudinally. The receptor comes from a man aged 18 to 29 with COVID-19, enrolled during active disease. Sequencing input: peripheral blood. The chain uses TRBV12-3 or TRBV12-4 and TRBJ2-1; D gene unclear. CDR3 residues: CASSLLANEQFF. Here the CDR3 DNA reads TGTGCCAGCAGTTTATTGGCCAATGAGCAGTTCTTC.